This TCR beta chain was recorded in a study of shared clonotypes between healthy human individuals. Findings and limits, study-wide: Unshared clonotypes carried lower generation probabilities than those common to all four donors. What limited the represented genetic and exposure-history diversity was the small number of donors.

Each sample came from a Caucasian adult donor living in Nashville, Tennessee. The study separated CD4+ cells into CD45RA+ naive and CD45RA-negative memory subsets. Here immunoSEQ multiplex PCR was the method, and the copy in TCRdb shows in-frame clones only, minus some. The sample contains hundreds of thousands of clones, about 74% of which appear only once. As concerns this clone: Antigen: not known. The sample contains more than one DNA sequence encoding this CDR3.

Germline values: CDR1 SGHRS, CDR2 YFSETQ. V trimming: 0 bases; J trimming: 5 bases; junction bases outside the gene matches: 7. The CDR3 totals 15 residues. This clonotype was obtained from a woman in her twenties or thirties in good health. The sample was memory CD4+ T cells sorted from blood. Subset reported: CD45RA-negative fraction. J is TRBJ2-5 and V is TRBV5-1; 7 bases align to TRBD1. The DNA for the CDR3 is TGCGCCAGCAGCTTGGCCGACAGGGACCGGGAGACCCAGTACTTC. The encoded protein is CASSLADRDRETQYF.